This T cell receptor (beta chain) was sequenced during a study of blood T cell repertoires in COVID-19. V lost 3 bases, J lost 8 bases, and 19 bases lay in between. From germline, CDR1 is KGHDR and CDR2 SFDVKD. The CDR3 is 16 amino acids. Only in-frame clones appear in the TCRdb table, and some are missing; sequencing was by immunoSEQ multiplex PCR. The table lists a few hundred thousand clones, roughly 90% of them singletons. The sequenced sample consisted of PBMCs or T cells enriched from blood (not recorded which). This receptor was taken from a young woman who had recovered from COVID-19. The chain couples TRBV24-1 to TRBJ2-1; D might be TRBD1 (6 bases). The CDR3 region is CATSDAPPQGRDEQFF. The CDR3 DNA reads TGTGCCACCAGTGATGCCCCCCCGCAGGGGCGGGATGAGCAGTTCTTC.